Frequency places the clone carrying this T cell receptor (beta chain) as medium-sized. Its specificity is unknown. TRB was amplified by touch-down multiplex PCR, primer pools A and B combined. TCRdb reanalyzed the multiplex PCR reads, giving one entry per CDR3 protein sequence and no DNA. This repertoire comprises about 2,800 distinct CDR3 sequences; its ten largest clones make up under 14%. The data derive from a study of T cell clusters in autoimmune cytopenias. Study results and caveats: TRB repertoire shifts in secondary cytopenia and chronic lymphocytic leukemia mostly reflected lymphoma, not autoimmunity. Clustering suggested that physiological T cell clusters were missing in primary autoimmune cytopenia patients. Comparing secondary cytopenia with chronic lymphocytic leukemia showed no cluster-lack signature, apparently masked by lymphoma repertoire. Functional roles of the in silico T cell clusters still await experimental validation.

The CDR3 has 15 residues. The germline V gene encodes CDR1 SGHNT and CDR2 YYREEE (reference sequence). TRB was amplified from around 250 ng of peripheral blood genomic DNA per sample. The sequenced material came from peripheral blood. The chain has TRBV5-4 and TRBJ2-7; TCRdb's D call of TRBD2 is untestable without DNA. The receptor was isolated from a human donor with an autoimmune cytopenia or autoimmune hepatitis (not recorded which). The CDR3 loop reads CASSFLAGGPHEQYF. Full variable domain (remainder filled in from reference TRBV5-4 and TRBJ2-7): ETGVTQSPTHLIKTRGQQVTLRCSSQSGHNTVSWYQQALGQGPQFIFQYYREEENGRGNFPPRFSGLQFPNYSSELNVNALELDDSALYLCASSFLAGGPHEQYFGPGTRLTVT.